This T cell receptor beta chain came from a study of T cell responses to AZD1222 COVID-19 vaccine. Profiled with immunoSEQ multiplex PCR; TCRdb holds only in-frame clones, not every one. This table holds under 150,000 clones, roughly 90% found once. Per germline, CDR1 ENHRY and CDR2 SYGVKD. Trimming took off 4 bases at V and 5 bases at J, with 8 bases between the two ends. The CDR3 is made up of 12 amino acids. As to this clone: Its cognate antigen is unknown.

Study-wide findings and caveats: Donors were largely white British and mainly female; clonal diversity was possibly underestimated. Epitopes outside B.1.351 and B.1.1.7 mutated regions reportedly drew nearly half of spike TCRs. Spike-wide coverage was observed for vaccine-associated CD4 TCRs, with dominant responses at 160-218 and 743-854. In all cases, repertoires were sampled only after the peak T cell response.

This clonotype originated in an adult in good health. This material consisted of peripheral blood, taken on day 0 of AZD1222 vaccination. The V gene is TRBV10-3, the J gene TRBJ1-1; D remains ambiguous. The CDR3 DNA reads TGTGCCATCAGTGGGGGAGGTACTGAAGCTTTCTTT. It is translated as CAISGGGTEAFF.